This T cell receptor beta chain was observed in a study of blood T cells in healthy people across ages. Every sample gave at least 6 micrograms of total RNA when it was extracted. The use of a sample-barcoded 5' primer and a J-beta primer mix characterized a second PCR of roughly 6 to 11 cycles. Using its own MiXCR run on the 5' RACE reads, TCRdb lists one record per CDR3 protein. The table lists about 640,000 distinct CDR3 sequences, about 54% of them singletons. The sample holds a few counts of this clonotype. Its specificity is not known. The study's findings and limits: Naive CD4+ cell counts and diversity both ran higher in long-lived than in aged donors.

This clonotype was sampled from a man in his sixties in good health. Sequencing input: blood.

Written as DNA, the CDR3 is TGCGCCAGCAGGTTCCAATCCGGGCAGGCCCCTGGCTACACCTTC. It is translated as CASRFQSGQAPGYTF. The chain recombines TRBV5-1 with TRBJ1-2; D ambiguous. This CDR3 is built from 15 residues. The V end lost 5 bases, the J end lost 7 bases, and 21 bases lay between the germline ends. Germline loops: CDR1 SGHRS, CDR2 YFSETQ.